The rows below give T cell receptor beta chains drawn from one sample of a study of technical replicates of blood from a handful of donors. TCRdb's copy holds only in-frame clones and misses some; the assay was immunoSEQ multiplex PCR. The sample lists 81,000 or so clones, around 96% seen once, with under 0.2% in the top ten. The material sequenced was T cells isolated from PBMCs. The receptors shown here come from a human donor in good health. CDR3s leave out the opening cysteine and the closing phenylalanine or tryptophan.

cdr3_length j_call v_call cdr3_aa
12 TRBJ2-7 TRBV7-6 ASSPRTSDYEQY
12 TRBJ1-2 TRBV29-1 SAGFQDSTYGYT
12 TRBJ2-1 TRBV6-5 ASSYVRGWNEQF
12 TRBJ1-1 TRBV7-9 ASSWGQGNTEAF
10 TRBJ1-1 TRBV6-1 ASSEIGTEAF
14 TRBJ2-1 TRBV5-1 ASSLELKTGLNEQF
9 TRBJ2-1 TRBV2 ARASFDEQF
9 TRBJ1-1 TRBV2 ASRGDGEAF
13 TRBJ1-5 TRBV5-1 ASLSREYSNQPQH
15 TRBJ1-1 TRBV6-1 ASSERIEASMNTEAF
13 TRBJ2-7 TRBV9 ASSVGGRTVYEQY
11 TRBJ2-7 TRBV12-5 ASGLQVGHEQY
16 TRBJ1-5 TRBV7-9 ASSLAPWGREINQPQH
11 TRBJ2-7 TRBV29-1 SASTGSGNEQY
10 TRBJ1-1 TRBV29-1 SVGDRGPEAF
14 TRBJ2-3 TRBV10-3 AISESSRRLDFTQY
13 TRBJ2-7 TRBV11-3 ASSLGGQGRHEQY
13 TRBJ2-3 TRBV6-5 ASSYWRGEADTQY
14 TRBJ2-2 TRBV2 ASKRVAGGGAGELF
11 TRBJ2-7 TRBV19 ASSVTGRYEQY
12 TRBJ2-1 TRBV4-2 ASSQGASYNEQF
12 TRBJ2-7 TRBV7-6 ASSTRQGADEQY
10 TRBJ1-6 TRBV30 AWTGGNSPLH
12 TRBJ1-4 TRBV6-5 ASNNIGRAEKLF
14 TRBJ1-2 TRBV11-3 ASSLGWRGLENGYT
12 TRBJ2-5 TRBV2 ASSLSGGQETQY
12 TRBJ2-1 TRBV19 ASRDWRTYNEQF
13 TRBJ1-3 TRBV27 ASSFNRGSGNTIY
15 TRBJ1-4 TRBV7-9 ASSEPLTGTTNEKLF
11 TRBJ1-3 TRBV27 ASRGQGGNTIY
13 TRBJ2-3 TRBV18 ASSRPQGAGDTQY
12 TRBJ2-1 TRBV28 ASKGESDYNEQF
12 TRBJ1-1 TRBV4-1 ASSPLEGNTEAF
15 TRBJ1-5 TRBV19 ATHPFRTGMSNQPQH
12 TRBJ1-1 TRBV6-5 ASGAGFGTTEAF
16 TRBJ2-5 TRBV5-1 ASSLTLRGAGRQETQY